The rows below give T cell receptor beta chains drawn from one sample of a study of human T cells and chemical hapten exposure. Each CDR3 protein is one row after TCRdb ran MiXCR on the RACE reads. The sample contains 50,000 or so distinct CDR3 sequences, 9.9% of which appear only once. Here the sequenced sample was whole blood, taken in connection with sensitization to the hapten diphenylcyclopropenone (DPC). All receptors derive from a woman aged 40 to 50 with alopecia areata. Some clones in this sample may be carry-over from other donors' samples. Each CDR3 is given with its conserved first and last residue. The D gene is left open where the match is weak. Clone size is given for some rows only: seen once, a few or many times, or a class if the clone is expanded.

v_call: TRBV7-2; j_call: TRBJ1-1; d_call: -; clone_size: -; cdr3_aa: CASSLGRHTEAFF; cdr3_nt: TGTGCCAGCAGCTTAGGGAGACACACTGAAGCTTTCTTT
v_call: TRBV18; j_call: TRBJ1-1; d_call: TRBD1; clone_size: few; cdr3_aa: CASSPNPGQLNTEAFF; cdr3_nt: TGTGCCAGCTCACCAAATCCGGGACAGTTGAACACTGAAGCTTTCTTT
v_call: TRBV18; j_call: TRBJ1-1; d_call: -; clone_size: few; cdr3_aa: CASSLDSMNTEAFF; cdr3_nt: TGTGCCAGCTCCCTCGACAGCATGAACACTGAAGCTTTCTTT
v_call: TRBV5-1; j_call: TRBJ1-5; d_call: -; clone_size: few; cdr3_aa: CASSPDSNQPQHF; cdr3_nt: TGCGCCAGCAGCCCCGACAGCAATCAGCCCCAGCATTTT
v_call: TRBV6-1; j_call: TRBJ2-5; d_call: -; clone_size: few; cdr3_aa: CASSPRGETQYF; cdr3_nt: TGTGCCAGCAGCCCGAGGGGGGAGACCCAGTACTTC
v_call: TRBV7-9; j_call: TRBJ2-2; d_call: TRBD2; clone_size: -; cdr3_aa: CASSRLAGAGELFF; cdr3_nt: TGTGCCAGCAGCAGACTAGCGGGGGCCGGGGAGCTGTTTTTT
v_call: TRBV29-1; j_call: TRBJ2-2; d_call: -; clone_size: -; cdr3_aa: CSVEAVNSANTGELFF; cdr3_nt: TGCAGCGTTGAAGCCGTCAATTCCGCGAACACCGGGGAGCTGTTTTTT
v_call: TRBV4-1; j_call: TRBJ2-1; d_call: TRBD2; clone_size: many; cdr3_aa: CASSHITRGGSNEQFF; cdr3_nt: TGCGCCAGCAGCCACATAACCCGGGGGGGATCAAATGAGCAGTTCTTC
v_call: TRBV9; j_call: TRBJ2-7; d_call: TRBD2; clone_size: -; cdr3_aa: CASSVVPSGDYEQYF; cdr3_nt: TGTGCCAGCAGCGTCGTCCCCAGCGGGGACTACGAGCAGTACTTC
v_call: TRBV9; j_call: TRBJ1-2; d_call: -; clone_size: -; cdr3_aa: CASSVRTSLPGYTF; cdr3_nt: TGTGCCAGCAGCGTACGGACCTCGCTTCCTGGCTACACCTTC
v_call: TRBV5-1; j_call: TRBJ1-3; d_call: -; clone_size: few; cdr3_aa: CASSSKASGNTIYF; cdr3_nt: TGCGCCAGCAGCTCGAAGGCCTCTGGAAACACCATATATTTT
v_call: TRBV20-1; j_call: TRBJ1-1; d_call: -; clone_size: many; cdr3_aa: CSARDLRLLLRAEAFF; cdr3_nt: TGCAGTGCTAGAGATCTGAGACTCCTGTTGAGAGCTGAAGCTTTCTTT
v_call: TRBV5-1; j_call: TRBJ2-7; d_call: -; clone_size: few; cdr3_aa: CASSLGHRDLSYEQYF; cdr3_nt: TGCGCCAGCAGCTTGGGTCACAGGGACCTATCCTACGAGCAGTACTTC
v_call: TRBV4-1; j_call: TRBJ1-6; d_call: TRBD1; clone_size: -; cdr3_aa: CAGSLDRGNINSPLHF; cdr3_nt: TGCGCCGGCAGCCTCGACAGGGGGAATATTAATTCACCCCTCCACTTT
v_call: TRBV2; j_call: TRBJ2-7; d_call: TRBD2; clone_size: few; cdr3_aa: CASSEAGAGGSSYEQYF; cdr3_nt: TGTGCCAGCAGTGAAGCAGGAGCGGGGGGTTCCTCCTACGAGCAGTACTTC
v_call: TRBV18; j_call: TRBJ1-6; d_call: TRBD1; clone_size: many; cdr3_aa: CASSGQKVNSPLHF; cdr3_nt: TGTGCCAGTTCGGGACAGAAAGTTAATTCACCCCTCCACTTT
v_call: TRBV19; j_call: TRBJ1-5; d_call: -; clone_size: few; cdr3_aa: CASKPRVFGDSNQPQHF; cdr3_nt: TGTGCCAGTAAACCGAGAGTCTTCGGCGATAGCAATCAGCCCCAGCATTTT
v_call: TRBV20-1; j_call: TRBJ2-7; d_call: -; clone_size: few; cdr3_aa: CSGSSGGRGYEQYF; cdr3_nt: TGCAGTGGATCATCCGGGGGCCGTGGGTACGAGCAGTACTTC
v_call: TRBV20-1; j_call: TRBJ2-3; d_call: TRBD2; clone_size: many; cdr3_aa: CSARDGSGGTDTQYF; cdr3_nt: TGCAGTGCTAGAGACGGTAGCGGGGGCACAGATACGCAGTATTTT
v_call: TRBV5-1; j_call: TRBJ1-1; d_call: TRBD1; clone_size: many; cdr3_aa: CASSGGTGKNTEAFF; cdr3_nt: TGCGCCAGCAGCGGTGGGACAGGGAAAAACACTGAAGCTTTCTTT
v_call: TRBV2; j_call: TRBJ1-3; d_call: TRBD1; clone_size: few; cdr3_aa: CASRLDRRLDTIYF; cdr3_nt: TGTGCCAGCAGGCTGGACAGGCGGTTAGACACCATATATTTT
v_call: TRBV18; j_call: TRBJ1-3; d_call: TRBD1; clone_size: -; cdr3_aa: CASSSGTAGNTIYF; cdr3_nt: TGTGCCAGCTCATCCGGGACAGCTGGAAACACCATATATTTT
v_call: TRBV5-1; j_call: TRBJ1-2; d_call: -; clone_size: few; cdr3_aa: CASSLGGSSNYGYTF; cdr3_nt: TGCGCCAGCAGCTTGGGAGGGTCTTCTAACTATGGCTACACCTTC
v_call: TRBV7-9; j_call: TRBJ2-3; d_call: TRBD2; clone_size: few; cdr3_aa: CASSSGLALSTDTQYF; cdr3_nt: TGTGCCAGCAGCTCTGGACTAGCCCTAAGCACAGATACGCAGTATTTT
v_call: TRBV7-2; j_call: TRBJ2-7; d_call: TRBD1; clone_size: -; cdr3_aa: CASSRDRAYEQYF; cdr3_nt: TGTGCCAGCAGCCGGGACAGAGCCTACGAGCAGTACTTC
v_call: TRBV20-1; j_call: TRBJ2-2; d_call: -; clone_size: many; cdr3_aa: CSARDLNRPNTGELFF; cdr3_nt: TGCAGTGCTAGAGATCTGAACAGACCGAACACCGGGGAGCTGTTTTTT
v_call: TRBV6-1; j_call: TRBJ1-6; d_call: -; clone_size: few; cdr3_aa: CASSDYSYNSPLHF; cdr3_nt: TGTGCCAGCAGTGATTATTCCTATAATTCACCCCTCCACTTT
v_call: TRBV28; j_call: TRBJ2-7; d_call: -; clone_size: -; cdr3_aa: CASSFRGFSYEQYF; cdr3_nt: TGTGCCAGCAGTTTCCGCGGGTTCTCCTACGAGCAGTACTTC
v_call: TRBV25-1; j_call: TRBJ1-1; d_call: -; clone_size: -; cdr3_aa: CASSEYSERENTEAFF; cdr3_nt: TGTGCCAGCAGTGAATATTCGGAAAGGGAGAACACTGAAGCTTTCTTT
v_call: TRBV7-6; j_call: TRBJ2-5; d_call: -; clone_size: few; cdr3_aa: CASSSLSSETQYF; cdr3_nt: TGTGCCAGCAGCTCACTATCTTCAGAGACCCAGTACTTC
v_call: TRBV5-1; j_call: TRBJ2-7; d_call: -; clone_size: many; cdr3_aa: CASSFLGGRSYEQYF; cdr3_nt: TGCGCCAGCAGCTTCCTCGGCGGCCGGTCCTACGAGCAGTACTTC
v_call: TRBV20-1; j_call: TRBJ1-5; d_call: TRBD1; clone_size: many; cdr3_aa: CSAWDRDNQPQHF; cdr3_nt: TGCAGTGCTTGGGACAGGGACAATCAGCCCCAGCATTTT
v_call: TRBV29-1; j_call: TRBJ2-5; d_call: -; clone_size: few; cdr3_aa: CSVEGGSFQETQYF; cdr3_nt: TGCAGCGTTGAGGGCGGCAGCTTCCAAGAGACCCAGTACTTC
v_call: TRBV4-1; j_call: TRBJ2-7; d_call: -; clone_size: -; cdr3_aa: CASSESGSYEQYF; cdr3_nt: TGCGCCAGCAGCGAGTCCGGGAGCTACGAGCAGTACTTC
v_call: TRBV3-1; j_call: TRBJ2-7; d_call: TRBD2; clone_size: many; cdr3_aa: CASSLQRTSGASYEQYF; cdr3_nt: TGTGCCAGCAGCCTCCAACGAACTAGCGGGGCCTCCTACGAGCAGTACTTC
v_call: TRBV4-1; j_call: TRBJ2-2; d_call: TRBD1; clone_size: -; cdr3_aa: CASSQDLTGAAGELFF; cdr3_nt: TGCGCCAGCAGCCAAGACCTGACAGGGGCCGCCGGGGAGCTGTTTTTT
v_call: TRBV20-1; j_call: TRBJ2-2; d_call: -; clone_size: -; cdr3_aa: CSARDPTGELFF; cdr3_nt: TGCAGTGCTAGAGATCCCACCGGGGAGCTGTTTTTT
v_call: TRBV3-1; j_call: TRBJ2-7; d_call: -; clone_size: many; cdr3_aa: CASSKLQGSEQYF; cdr3_nt: TGTGCCAGCAGCAAACTACAGGGAAGCGAGCAGTACTTC
v_call: TRBV18; j_call: TRBJ1-1; d_call: -; clone_size: many; cdr3_aa: CASSFTNRGTEAFF; cdr3_nt: TGTGCCAGCTCCTTTACTAACCGGGGGACTGAAGCTTTCTTT
v_call: TRBV2; j_call: TRBJ1-4; d_call: TRBD1; clone_size: few; cdr3_aa: CASRGDRRTSTNEKLFF; cdr3_nt: TGTGCCAGCAGGGGGGACAGACGGACATCAACTAATGAAAAACTGTTTTTT
v_call: TRBV3-1; j_call: TRBJ1-1; d_call: -; clone_size: few; cdr3_aa: CASSLLGGEAFF; cdr3_nt: TGTGCCAGCAGCCTACTGGGTGGGGAAGCTTTCTTT
v_call: TRBV29-1; j_call: TRBJ2-3; d_call: TRBD1; clone_size: many; cdr3_aa: CSVQGVGTDTQYF; cdr3_nt: TGCAGCGTTCAGGGGGTGGGCACAGATACGCAGTATTTT
v_call: TRBV6-5; j_call: TRBJ2-5; d_call: TRBD2; clone_size: -; cdr3_aa: CASSPRLAGQLTSHQETQYF; cdr3_nt: TGTGCCAGCAGTCCAAGACTAGCGGGGCAGTTAACTTCTCACCAAGAGACCCAGTACTTC
v_call: TRBV20-1; j_call: TRBJ1-5; d_call: -; clone_size: many; cdr3_aa: CSAKRILYSNQPQHF; cdr3_nt: TGCAGTGCTAAACGGATACTTTATAGCAATCAGCCCCAGCATTTT
v_call: TRBV5-1; j_call: TRBJ2-7; d_call: TRBD1; clone_size: -; cdr3_aa: CASSSGTGAEQYF; cdr3_nt: TGCGCCAGCAGCTCCGGGACAGGGGCCGAGCAGTACTTC
v_call: TRBV7-6; j_call: TRBJ2-1; d_call: -; clone_size: few; cdr3_aa: CASSPIAVSSYNEQFF; cdr3_nt: TGTGCCAGCAGCCCGATAGCGGTGAGCTCCTACAATGAGCAGTTCTTC
v_call: TRBV29-1; j_call: TRBJ2-2; d_call: -; clone_size: many; cdr3_aa: CSGGLNTGELFF; cdr3_nt: TGCAGCGGCGGGTTGAACACCGGGGAGCTGTTTTTT
v_call: TRBV4-1; j_call: TRBJ2-7; d_call: TRBD1; clone_size: -; cdr3_aa: CASSGQDYGEQYF; cdr3_nt: TGCGCCAGCAGCGGACAGGATTACGGCGAGCAGTACTTC
v_call: TRBV12-3/TRBV12-4; j_call: TRBJ1-2; d_call: -; clone_size: few; cdr3_aa: CASSPHRGSNGYTF; cdr3_nt: TGTGCCAGCAGTCCCCACCGGGGGAGTAATGGCTACACCTTC
v_call: TRBV9; j_call: TRBJ2-1; d_call: -; clone_size: few; cdr3_aa: CASSGPRDTGYVRKFF; cdr3_nt: TGTGCCAGCAGCGGACCCCGGGACACAGGATATGTTCGGAAGTTCTTC